The rows below give T cell receptor beta chains drawn from one sample of a study of identical twins. Each CDR3 protein is one row after TCRdb ran MiXCR on the 5' RACE reads. The repertoire includes some 200,000 distinct CDR3 sequences, 6.5% to 8.5% of them detected once, and about 2% sits in the top ten. The same sample was also used in a study of yellow fever vaccine responses in identical twins.

Sequenced material: memory (CD45RO+) T cells sorted from blood. The receptors were gathered from a woman under 30 in good health. Each CDR3 is given with its conserved first and last residue. D genes are given only for firm matches. Size is omitted from some rows. Given values are once, few, many or a class for expanded clones.

size	V	J	length	D	CDR3	DNA
many	TRBV20-1	TRBJ2-1	16	NA	CSARAIDGGWDNEQFF	TGCAGTGCTAGAGCAATTGACGGGGGCTGGGACAATGAGCAGTTCTTC
NA	TRBV7-2	TRBJ2-7	15	TRBD1	CASSLARQGAYEQYF	TGTGCCAGCAGCTTAGCGCGACAGGGGGCCTACGAGCAGTACTTC
many	TRBV5-1	TRBJ2-1	14	TRBD1	CASNRDRADNEQFF	TGCGCCAGCAACCGGGACAGGGCGGACAATGAGCAGTTCTTC
many	TRBV4-3	TRBJ1-5	13	NA	CASSYGKDQPQHF	TGCGCCAGCAGCTACGGCAAGGATCAGCCCCAGCATTTT
few	TRBV30	TRBJ2-5	14	NA	CAWSLIRGAETQYF	TGTGCCTGGAGTCTTATTAGGGGGGCAGAGACCCAGTACTTC
few	TRBV6-4	TRBJ2-2	16	TRBD1	CASSDGTGGDTGELFF	TGTGCCAGCAGTGATGGAACAGGGGGCGACACCGGGGAGCTGTTTTTT
NA	TRBV6-1	TRBJ1-5	13	NA	CASRRQWDQPQHF	TGTGCCAGCAGAAGACAGTGGGATCAGCCCCAGCATTTT
many	TRBV6-5	TRBJ2-3	14	NA	CASSYNPVIDTQYF	TGTGCCAGCAGTTACAACCCCGTTATAGATACGCAGTATTTT
many	TRBV4-1	TRBJ2-5	17	NA	CASSQESLGLVRETQYF	TGCGCCAGCAGCCAAGAGAGTCTCGGACTCGTCCGAGAGACCCAGTACTTC
many	TRBV12-3/TRBV12-4	TRBJ2-7	14	TRBD2	CASRISGGTYEQYF	TGTGCCAGCAGAATTAGCGGGGGGACCTACGAGCAGTACTTC
NA	TRBV7-2	TRBJ2-7	15	NA	CASSLGGQGKAEQYF	TGTGCCAGCAGCTTAGGGGGTCAGGGTAAGGCCGAGCAGTACTTC
NA	TRBV7-9	TRBJ2-7	14	NA	CASSYGPISYEQYF	TGTGCCAGCAGCTATGGGCCAATTAGCTACGAGCAGTACTTC
few	TRBV28	TRBJ2-2	13	NA	CASIGAGTGELFF	TGTGCCAGCATCGGAGCGGGCACCGGGGAGCTGTTTTTT
many	TRBV10-3	TRBJ2-5	16	NA	CAISETFRVSGETQYF	TGTGCCATCAGTGAGACCTTTAGGGTATCGGGGGAGACCCAGTACTTC
few	TRBV12-3/TRBV12-4	TRBJ2-1	15	NA	CASSLGGAGNNEQFF	TGTGCCAGCAGTTTAGGGGGAGCAGGAAACAATGAGCAGTTCTTC
medium-sized	TRBV20-1	TRBJ1-1	13	NA	CSASTTVGTEAFF	TGCAGTGCTAGCACGACCGTCGGCACTGAAGCTTTCTTT
many	TRBV10-3	TRBJ2-7	14	TRBD2	CAISPGLAAYEQYF	TGTGCCATCAGCCCGGGACTAGCGGCCTACGAGCAGTACTTC
many	TRBV5-5	TRBJ2-1	15	TRBD1	CASSLVGTGLNEQFF	TGTGCCAGCAGCTTGGTGGGGACAGGGTTGAATGAGCAGTTCTTC
few	TRBV28	TRBJ2-7	14	TRBD2	CASSTGTSGGREYF	TGTGCCAGCAGTACTGGGACTAGCGGGGGCCGGGAATACTTC
many	TRBV30	TRBJ1-5	15	NA	CAWSNWGRINQPQHF	TGTGCCTGGAGTAATTGGGGCAGGATCAATCAGCCCCAGCATTTT
NA	TRBV3-1	TRBJ2-7	14	NA	CASSPGLSSYEQYF	TGTGCCAGCAGCCCGGGACTCAGCTCCTACGAGCAGTACTTC
few	TRBV6-1	TRBJ2-5	14	TRBD1	CASRKTGGGETQYF	TGTGCCAGCAGGAAGACAGGGGGAGGCGAGACCCAGTACTTC
many	TRBV5-1	TRBJ2-1	13	NA	CASSALGAGEQFF	TGCGCCAGCAGCGCCCTAGGAGCCGGTGAGCAGTTCTTC